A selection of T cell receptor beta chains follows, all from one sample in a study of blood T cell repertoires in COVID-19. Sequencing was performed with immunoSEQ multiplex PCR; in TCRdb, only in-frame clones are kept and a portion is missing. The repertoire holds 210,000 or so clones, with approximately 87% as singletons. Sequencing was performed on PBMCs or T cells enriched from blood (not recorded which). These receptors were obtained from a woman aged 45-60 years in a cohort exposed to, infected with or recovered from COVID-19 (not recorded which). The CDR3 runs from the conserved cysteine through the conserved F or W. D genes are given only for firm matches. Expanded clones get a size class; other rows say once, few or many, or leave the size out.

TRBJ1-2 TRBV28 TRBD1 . TGTGCCAGCAGTTTATCACAGGGGTTCACATTTGGCTACACCTTC CASSLSQGFTFGYTF
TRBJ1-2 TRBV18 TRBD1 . TGTGCCAGCTCACCAGGGGACAGTGAATTTCACTATGGCTACACCTTC CASSPGDSEFHYGYTF
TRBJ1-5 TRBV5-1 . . TGCGCCAGCAGCTTGGACACAGGGAGTCAGCCCCAGCATTTT CASSLDTGSQPQHF
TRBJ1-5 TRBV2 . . TGTGCCAGCAGTGAACTTACAGATAGCAATCAGCCCCAGCATTTT CASSELTDSNQPQHF
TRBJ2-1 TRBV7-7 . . TGTGCTAGCAGCTTAAAAGGGGCACCTATTTACAATGAGCAGTTCTTC CASSLKGAPIYNEQFF
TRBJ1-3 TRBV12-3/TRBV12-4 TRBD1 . TGTGCCAGCAGCTTTTCAGGGGGCAACACCATATATTTT CASSFSGGNTIYF
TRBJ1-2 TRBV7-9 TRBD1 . TGTGCCAGCAGCAGAATTGACAGGGGGATTTCTTGGGGCTACACCTTC CASSRIDRGISWGYTF
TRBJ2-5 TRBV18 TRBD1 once TGTGCCAGCTCACCGGACAGGGGGGCAGAGACCCAGTACTTC CASSPDRGAETQYF
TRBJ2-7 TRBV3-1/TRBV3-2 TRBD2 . TGTGCCAGCAGCTACAGCGGGGGGCCCTACGAGCAGTACTTC CASSYSGGPYEQYF
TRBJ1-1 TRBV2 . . TGTGCCAGCAACCGAGGTGGATATAACACTGAAGCTTTCTTT CASNRGGYNTEAFF
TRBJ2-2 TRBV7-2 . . TGTGCCAGCAGCTTAGTTATCGGGACCGGGGAGCTGTTTTTT CASSLVIGTGELFF
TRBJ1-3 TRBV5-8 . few TGTGCCAGCAGCTTGGACAGGGCACGGTTATTCTCTGGAAACACCATATATTTT CASSLDRARLFSGNTIYF
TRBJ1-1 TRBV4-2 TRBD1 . TGTGCCAGCAGCCAACCCCCGACCGGGACAGCCTTCATGAACACTGAAGCTTTCTTT CASSQPPTGTAFMNTEAFF
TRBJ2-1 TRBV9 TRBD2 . TGTGCCAGCAGCGTAGCTCTAGCGGGGCCCGACAATGAGCAGTTCTTC CASSVALAGPDNEQFF
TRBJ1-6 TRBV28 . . TGTGCCAGCAGTCCTGCGGCGGGGAACGGTTCACCCCTCCACTTT CASSPAAGNGSPLHF
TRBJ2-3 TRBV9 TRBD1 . TGTGCCAGCAGCGAACAGATCGGGACAGGGGGCACAGATACGCAGTATTTT CASSEQIGTGGTDTQYF
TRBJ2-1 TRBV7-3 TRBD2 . TGTGCCAGCAGCTTAGCGCCGGGACTAGCGTATAATGAGCAGTTCTTC CASSLAPGLAYNEQFF
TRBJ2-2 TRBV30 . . TGTGCCTGGAGTACTACAGGGGGGGCCGGGGAGCTGTTTTTT CAWSTTGGAGELFF
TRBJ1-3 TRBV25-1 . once TGTGCCAGCAGTGAATCAGACAGCTCTGGAAACACCATATATTTT CASSESDSSGNTIYF
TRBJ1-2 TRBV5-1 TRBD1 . TGCGCCAGCAGCTACGGGACAGCGGAGGGCTACACCTTC CASSYGTAEGYTF
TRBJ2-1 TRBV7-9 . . TGTGCCAGCAGTCCCAACAACTACAATGAGCAGTTCTTC CASSPNNYNEQFF
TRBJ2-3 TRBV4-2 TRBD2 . TGTGCCAGCAGCCAAGTAGCGGGGGACACAGATACGCAGTATTTT CASSQVAGDTDTQYF
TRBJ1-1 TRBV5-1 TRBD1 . TGCGCCAGCAAGAATCTACCGGGACAGGGGGCCTCTGAAGCTTTCTTT CASKNLPGQGASEAFF
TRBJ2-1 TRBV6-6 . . TGTGCCAGCAGTTACTTTAGCTGGGGCGACAATGAGCAGTTCTTC CASSYFSWGDNEQFF